Ten or more counts support the clone carrying this TCR beta chain. This entry comes from a study of Graves' ophthalmopathy and Graves' hyperthyroidism. Amplified material comprised TCR beta CDR3 regions derived from RNA transcripts. RT-PCR with HTBI primers came first, then second-round multiplex PCR. A single record per CDR3 protein comes from TCRdb applying MiXCR to the multiplex PCR reads. The data contain roughly 610,000 distinct CDR3 sequences, about 24% of them seen just once; the ten biggest clones take up about 6.6%. The receptor's source is a woman between 18 and 30 years old with stable Graves' hyperthyroidism. Some clones in this sample may be carry-over from other donors' samples. The sequenced sample consisted of peripheral blood.

CDR3 sequence: CSVSGTGTIYEQYF. The CDR3 coding sequence is TGCAGCGTTTCCGGGACAGGGACGATCTACGAGCAGTACTTC. The rearrangement joins TRBV29-1 to TRBJ2-7; 9 bases are a match to TRBD1. CDR1 is SQVTM and CDR2 is ANQGSEA in the germline V gene. The junction had 8 bases not matched to a gene; V was cut back by 5 bases and J by 3 bases. This CDR3 region has 14 residues.